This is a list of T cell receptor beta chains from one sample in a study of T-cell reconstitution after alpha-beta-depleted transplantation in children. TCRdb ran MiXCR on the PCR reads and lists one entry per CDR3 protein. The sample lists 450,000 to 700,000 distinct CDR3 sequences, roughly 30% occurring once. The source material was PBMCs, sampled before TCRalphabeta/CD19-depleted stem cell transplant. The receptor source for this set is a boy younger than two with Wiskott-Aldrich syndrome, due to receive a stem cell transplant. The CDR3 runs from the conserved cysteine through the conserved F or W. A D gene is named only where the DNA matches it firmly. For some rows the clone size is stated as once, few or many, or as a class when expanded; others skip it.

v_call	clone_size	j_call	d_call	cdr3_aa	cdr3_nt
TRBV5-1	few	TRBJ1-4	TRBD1	CASSLGGDSREKLFF	TGCGCCAGCAGCTTGGGCGGGGACAGTCGCGAAAAACTGTTTTTT
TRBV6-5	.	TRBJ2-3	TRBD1	CASSYWAPRGRTDTQYF	TGTGCCAGCAGTTATTGGGCCCCCAGGGGGCGGACAGATACGCAGTATTTT
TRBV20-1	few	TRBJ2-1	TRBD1	CSAPGGNEQFF	TGCAGTGCTCCAGGGGGCAATGAGCAGTTCTTC
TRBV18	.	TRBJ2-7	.	CASSPWGYSYEQYF	TGTGCCAGCTCACCGTGGGGCTACTCCTACGAGCAGTACTTC
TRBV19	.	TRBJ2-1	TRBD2	CASSTWYGTSGMKEQFF	TGTGCCAGTAGTACCTGGTATGGGACTAGCGGGATGAAAGAGCAGTTCTTC
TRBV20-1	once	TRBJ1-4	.	CSARARDAAEKLFF	TGCAGTGCTAGAGCTCGGGACGCGGCTGAAAAACTGTTTTTT
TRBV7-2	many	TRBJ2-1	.	CASSNYNEQFF	TGTGCCAGCAGCAACTACAATGAGCAGTTCTTC
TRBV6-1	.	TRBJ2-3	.	CASSAVSTDTQYF	TGTGCCAGCAGTGCGGTCAGCACAGATACGCAGTATTTT
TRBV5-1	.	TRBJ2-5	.	CASSLYRNQKTQYF	TGCGCCAGCAGCTTGTACAGAAACCAAAAGACCCAGTACTTC
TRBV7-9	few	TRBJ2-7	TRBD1	CASRAGTGGYEQYF	TGTGCCAGCAGGGCCGGGACAGGGGGCTACGAGCAGTACTTC
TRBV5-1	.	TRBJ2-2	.	CASSLFTDNTGELFF	TGCGCCAGCAGCTTATTTACAGATAACACCGGGGAGCTGTTTTTT
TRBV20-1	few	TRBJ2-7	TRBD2	CSARSAGGWSYEQYF	TGCAGTGCTAGAAGCGCGGGAGGTTGGTCCTACGAGCAGTACTTC
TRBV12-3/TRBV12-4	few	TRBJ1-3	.	CASSDGEAYSGNTIYF	TGTGCCAGCAGTGACGGGGAGGCATACTCTGGAAACACCATATATTTT
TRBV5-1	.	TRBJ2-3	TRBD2	CASSGGLAGVGDTQYF	TGCGCCAGCAGCGGTGGACTAGCAGGCGTCGGGGATACGCAGTATTTT